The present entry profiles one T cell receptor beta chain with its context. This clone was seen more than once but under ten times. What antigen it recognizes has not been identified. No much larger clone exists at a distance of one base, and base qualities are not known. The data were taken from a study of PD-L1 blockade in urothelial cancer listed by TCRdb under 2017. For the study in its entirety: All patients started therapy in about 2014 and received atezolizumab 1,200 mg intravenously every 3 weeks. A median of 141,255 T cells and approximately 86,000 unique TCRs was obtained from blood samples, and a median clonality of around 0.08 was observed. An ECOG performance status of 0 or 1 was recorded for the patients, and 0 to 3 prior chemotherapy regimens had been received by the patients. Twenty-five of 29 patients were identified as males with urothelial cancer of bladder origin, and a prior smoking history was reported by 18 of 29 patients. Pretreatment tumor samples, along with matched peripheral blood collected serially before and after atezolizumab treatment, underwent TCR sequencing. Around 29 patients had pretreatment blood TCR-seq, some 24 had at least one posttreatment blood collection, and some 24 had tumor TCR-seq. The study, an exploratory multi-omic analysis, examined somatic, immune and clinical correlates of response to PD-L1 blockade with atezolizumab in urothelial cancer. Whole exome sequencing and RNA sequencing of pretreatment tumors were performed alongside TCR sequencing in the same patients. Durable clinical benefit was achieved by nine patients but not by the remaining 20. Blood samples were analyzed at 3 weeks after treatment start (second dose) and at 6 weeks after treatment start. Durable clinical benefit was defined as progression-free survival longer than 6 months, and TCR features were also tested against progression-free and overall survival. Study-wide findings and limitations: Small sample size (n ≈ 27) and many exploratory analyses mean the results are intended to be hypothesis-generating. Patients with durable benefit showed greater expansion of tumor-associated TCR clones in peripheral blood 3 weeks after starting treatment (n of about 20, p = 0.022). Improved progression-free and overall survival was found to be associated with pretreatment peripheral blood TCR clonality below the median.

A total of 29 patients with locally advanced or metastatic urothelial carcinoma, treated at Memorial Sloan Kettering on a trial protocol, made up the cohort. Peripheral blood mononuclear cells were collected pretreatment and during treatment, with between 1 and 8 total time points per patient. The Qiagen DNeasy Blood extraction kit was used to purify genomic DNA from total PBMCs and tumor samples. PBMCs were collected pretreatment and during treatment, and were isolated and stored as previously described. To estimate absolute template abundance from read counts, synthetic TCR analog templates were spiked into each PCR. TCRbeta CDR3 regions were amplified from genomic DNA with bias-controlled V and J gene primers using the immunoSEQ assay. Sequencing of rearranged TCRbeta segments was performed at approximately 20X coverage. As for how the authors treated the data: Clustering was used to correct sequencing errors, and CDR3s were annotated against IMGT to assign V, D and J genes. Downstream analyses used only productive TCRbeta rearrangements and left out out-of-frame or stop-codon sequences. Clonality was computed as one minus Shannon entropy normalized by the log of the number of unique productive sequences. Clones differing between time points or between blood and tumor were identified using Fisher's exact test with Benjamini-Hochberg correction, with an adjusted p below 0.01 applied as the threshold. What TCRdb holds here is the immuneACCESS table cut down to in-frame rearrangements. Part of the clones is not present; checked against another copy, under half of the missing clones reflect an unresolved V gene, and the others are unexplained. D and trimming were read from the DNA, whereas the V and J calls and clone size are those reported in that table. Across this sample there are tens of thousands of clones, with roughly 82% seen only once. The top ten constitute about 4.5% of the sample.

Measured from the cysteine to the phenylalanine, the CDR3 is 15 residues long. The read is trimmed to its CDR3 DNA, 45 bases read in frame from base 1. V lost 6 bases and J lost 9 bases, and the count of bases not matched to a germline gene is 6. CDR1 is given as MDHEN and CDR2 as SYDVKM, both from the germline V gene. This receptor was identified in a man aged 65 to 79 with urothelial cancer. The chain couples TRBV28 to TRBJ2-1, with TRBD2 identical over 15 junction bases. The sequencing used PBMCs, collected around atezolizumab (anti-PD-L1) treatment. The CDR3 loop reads CASRLGTSGRIEQFF. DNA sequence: TGTGCCAGCAGACTAGGGACTAGCGGGAGGATTGAGCAGTTCTTC.